One sample yielded the 32 T cell receptor beta chains listed below, sequenced in a study of T-cell memory formation after mild COVID-19. TCRdb passed the 5' RACE reads through MiXCR, listing each CDR3 protein once. The data contain approximately 180,000 distinct CDR3 sequences, roughly 17% of them singletons. The specimen was PBMCs or a T cell subset sorted from them (not recorded which). The receptors originated from an adult woman who had mild COVID-19 (a few samples of this study predate the infection). Cell type and time point are not known.

This chain joins TRBV28 and TRBJ2-7, with D perhaps being TRBD1 or TRBD2 (5 bases each). Trimming shortened V by 4 bases and J by 3 bases, and 16 bases separated the two germline ends. Germline CDR1 reads MDHEN; CDR2 reads SYDVKM. The CDR3 has 15 amino acids. In nucleotides, the CDR3 is TGTGCCAGCAGTTCTCCCCCGGGGCAGGTCTACGAGCAGTACTTC. As protein: CASSSPPGQVYEQYF.

J is TRBJ2-7 and V is TRBV7-2; D may be TRBD2 (6 bases). Germline V gene lookup returns CDR1 SGHTA and CDR2 FQGNSA. V was cut by 1 base and J by 7 bases, with 20 bases left in between. The CDR3 is 16 residues long. The CDR3 DNA follows: TGTGCCAGCAGCTTAGGTGTGTGGGGAGCCGGGGGAGAGCAGTACTTC. Translation gives CASSLGVWGAGGEQYF.

The J gene is TRBJ1-3, the V gene TRBV6-2 or TRBV6-3; 7 bases match TRBD1. The V gene end was trimmed by 7 bases and the J gene end by 2 bases; junction bases not matched to a gene: 11. This CDR3 comprises 16 residues. Germline V gene lookup returns CDR1 MNHEY and CDR2 SVGEGT. The CDR3 sequence: CASTSPHRGTGNTIYF. CDR3 bases: TGTGCCAGCACATCTCCGCACAGGGGAACTGGAAACACCATATATTTT.

This clonotype has only a few counts. The chain has TRBV7-3 and TRBJ1-2; tentatively, D is TRBD1 (5 bases). V lost 1 base, J lost 4 bases, and 25 bases lay in between. The CDR3 extends over 19 amino acids. Looked up from germline, CDR1 is SGHTA and CDR2 is FQGTGA. In DNA, the CDR3 is TGTGCCAGCAGCTTAAGGCTCCAGCAGCACCTCCTTGGGGGCTATGGCTACACCTTC. It is translated as CASSLRLQQHLLGGYGYTF.

The chain carries TRBV12-3 or TRBV12-4 and TRBJ1-5; D remains ambiguous. This CDR3 is built from 14 residues. The V end lost 7 bases, the J end lost 7 bases, and 17 bases lay between the germline ends. The CDR3 DNA is TGTGCCAGCACTCCCTCGGGGTTTCAGCAGCCCCAGCATTTT. As protein: CASTPSGFQQPQHF.

This clonotype was counted a few times. J is TRBJ1-5 and V is TRBV6-1; 7 nucleotides match TRBD1. CDR1 and CDR2 (germline): MNHNS, SASEGT. V lost 6 bases and J lost 5; bases outside the gene matches: 4. The CDR3 covers 13 residues. The CDR3, as DNA: TGTGCCAGCAGCCGGACAGGCTATCAGCCCCAGCATTTT. This codes for CASSRTGYQPQHF.

The V gene is TRBV13, the J gene TRBJ2-4; unclear D gene. V was clipped by 2 bases and J by 2 bases, with 7 bases between them. Looked up from germline, CDR1 is PRHDT and CDR2 is FYEKMQ (reference sequence). This CDR3 comprises 14 residues. The CDR3 is CASSLMLTKNIQYF. The CDR3 nucleotides are TGTGCCAGCAGCTTAATGTTGACCAAAAACATTCAGTACTTC.

The sample holds a few counts of this clonotype. The chain combines TRBV20-1 with TRBJ2-5, with a weak D call TRBD1 (5 bases). CDR3 size: 13 residues. Germline loops: CDR1 DFQATT, CDR2 SNEGSKA (reference sequence). Trimming shortened V by 8 bases and J by 4 bases, and 17 bases separated the two germline ends. The CDR3 region has the DNA TGCAGTTCCTTGAAGCAGGGTAGAGAGACCCAGTACTTC. Its translation: CSSLKQGRETQYF.

Of note for this clonotype: One end of the junction varies from germline; a read error may be responsible. The genes are TRBV5-5 and TRBJ2-1, with 7 bases that match TRBD2. The CDR3 is 10 residues long. The germline V gene encodes CDR1 SGHKS and CDR2 YYEKEE (reference sequence). The CDR3 DNA sequence: TGTGCCAGCAGCAACCCGGGACTACTCTTC. It translates to CASSNPGLLF.

This clonotype was detected many times. The CDR3 is CASSLEAGAAYEQYF. Written as DNA, the CDR3 is TGTGCCAGCAGCTTAGAGGCGGGAGCGGCTTACGAGCAGTACTTC. The chain carries TRBV7-2 and TRBJ2-7; 7 bases fit TRBD2. J gave up 4 bases and V 1 base, and 7 bases lay outside the gene matches. The germline gives CDR1 SGHTA, CDR2 FQGNSA. The CDR3 runs 15 residues. Based on the CDR3 plus reference TRBV7-2 and TRBJ2-7, the full variable domain is GAGVSQSPSNKVTEKGKDVELRCDPISGHTALYWYRQSLGQGLEFLIYFQGNSAPDKSGLPSDRFSAERTGGSVSTLTIQRTQQEDSAVYLCASSLEAGAAYEQYFGPGTRLTVT.

This chain uses TRBV12-3 or TRBV12-4 with TRBJ1-2; TRBD1 matches 7 bases. V gave up 4 bases and J gave up 4 bases; unmatched junction bases: 9. This CDR3 contains 15 residues. CDR3 bases: TGTGCCAGCAGTTCGTCCGGGACAGAGGGCTATGGCTACACCTTC. Translating it yields CASSSSGTEGYGYTF.

CDR3 sequence (DNA): TGTGCCAGCAAGGGGGCCACATACGAGCAGTACTTC. It yields the protein CASKGATYEQYF. The genes are TRBV12-3 or TRBV12-4 and TRBJ2-7, with 7 bases fitting TRBD1. The CDR3 runs to 12 residues. V shed 7 bases, J shed 4 bases, and the junction held 4 bases outside the gene matches.

This clonotype was detected only a few times. This chain links TRBV4-3 with TRBJ2-2; D uncertain. This CDR3 region has 13 residues. Trimming took off 4 bases at V and 5 bases at J, with 8 bases between the two ends. CDR1 LGHNA and CDR2 YSLEER come from the germline V gene. CDR3 region: CASSPVLTGELFF. The CDR3, as DNA: TGCGCCAGCAGCCCCGTGTTAACCGGGGAGCTGTTTTTT.

This chain uses TRBV11-3 with TRBJ2-2; the D gene is possibly TRBD1 (6 bases). CDR1 is SGHNT, CDR2 YENEEA, per germline. The length of the CDR3 is 15 residues. The V gene lost 5 bases and the J gene lost 1 base, with 11 bases spanning the gap. The CDR3: CASSRQVVNTGELFF. The DNA of the CDR3 is TGTGCCAGCAGCCGACAGGTGGTGAACACCGGGGAGCTGTTTTTT.

The chain carries TRBV27 and TRBJ2-1, with D possibly being TRBD1 (5 bases). Trimming removed 8 bases at V and 6 bases at J, with 14 bases between. Per the germline V gene, CDR1 is MNHEY and CDR2 is SMNVEV (reference sequence). The CDR3 is made up of 13 amino acids. The CDR3, as DNA: TGTGCCAGCGCCTCTGGGGCCGTCAATGAGCAGTTCTTC. It specifies CASASGAVNEQFF.

This clonotype was counted a few times. The CDR3 protein is CASSRATSGRRNYEQYF. The CDR3 bases are TGCGCCAGCAGCCGCGCGACTAGCGGGAGGAGAAATTACGAGCAGTACTTC. This chain uses TRBV4-3 with TRBJ2-7; TRBD2 matches at 13 bases. Germline V gives CDR1 LGHNA, CDR2 YSLEER. CDR3 length: 17 amino acids. V dropped 4 bases and J dropped 4; count of bases not matched to a gene: 10.

The rearrangement uses TRBV9 and TRBJ1-6; D uncertain. V lost 4 bases, J lost 8 bases, and 10 bases lay in between. This CDR3 region has 13 residues. The germline gives CDR1 SGDLS, CDR2 YYNGEE. The CDR3 bases are TGTGCCAGCAGCCCATCCTCGGATTCACCCCTCCACTTT. As protein: CASSPSSDSPLHF.

J is TRBJ1-2 and V is TRBV7-9; 8 bases align to TRBD1. The CDR3 length is 13 residues. Germline V lookup: CDR1 SEHNR, CDR2 FQNEAQ (reference sequence). DNA for the CDR3: TGTGTCTCAGCTGTTCAGGGGGCCTATGGCTACACCTTC. This sequence encodes CVSAVQGAYGYTF.

This sequence joins TRBV18 and TRBJ1-4, with a weak D call TRBD1 (6 bases). The CDR3 consists of 14 residues. The germline V and J ends were trimmed by 3 bases and 5 bases, with 10 bases remaining between them. Germline lookup yields CDR1 KGHSH and CDR2 LQKENI. CDR3 sequence reads: CASSPGTRNEKLFF. The CDR3 region has the DNA TGTGCCAGCTCACCGGGGACACGAAATGAAAAACTGTTTTTT.

The gene calls are TRBV7-3 and TRBJ2-3, with TRBD2 matching over 8 bases. V shed 5 bases, J shed 2 bases, and the junction held 12 bases outside the gene matches. The CDR3 spans 17 residues. Germline V lookup: CDR1 SGHTA, CDR2 FQGTGA. CDR3 sequence reads: CASSLGGAGDLTDTQYF. Written as DNA, the CDR3 is TGTGCCAGCAGCCTGGGGGGAGCGGGAGATCTCACAGATACGCAGTATTTT.

This clonotype was seen only a few times. This chain uses TRBV7-9 with TRBJ2-3; TRBD2 is a possible D gene (6 bases). Per the germline V gene, CDR1 is SEHNR and CDR2 is FQNEAQ (reference sequence). With 6 bases removed from V and 0 bases from J, the gap between germline ends came to 13 bases. The CDR3 extends over 15 amino acids. Here the CDR3 DNA reads TGTGCCAGCAGTACGGGGGTTTCTAGCACAGATACGCAGTATTTT. Translated, it gives CASSTGVSSTDTQYF.

The chain carries TRBV15 and TRBJ2-1; D possibly corresponds to TRBD2 (6 bases). Between the trimmed V and J ends, which lost 0 bases and 9 bases, there was a span of 9 bases. Germline V gives CDR1 LNHNV, CDR2 YYDKDF (reference sequence). CDR3 length equals 13 residues. CDR3 amino acids: CATSRDGGGEQFF. For the CDR3, the DNA is TGTGCCACCAGCAGAGATGGGGGAGGTGAGCAGTTCTTC.

This clonotype came up a few times. The CDR3 DNA reads TGTGCCAGCAGCTTAGTACGGCCCGGAGGGAATGAGCAGTTCTTC. Amino acid sequence: CASSLVRPGGNEQFF. The V call is TRBV11-2, the J call TRBJ2-1; D might be TRBD2 (6 bases). The CDR3 runs 15 residues. Germline V gene sequence: CDR1 SGHAT, CDR2 FQNNGV. Trimming stripped 1 base from V and 7 bases from J, with 14 bases between.

This chain uses TRBV7-9 with TRBJ2-4; 10 positions match TRBD1. CDR3 length equals 16 residues. CDR1 SEHNR and CDR2 FQNEAQ come from the germline V gene (reference sequence). V shed 1 base and J 4 bases; nucleotides not matched to a gene: 4. CDR3 nucleotides: TGTGCCAGCAGCTTAGATGGGACAGGGGCAAAAAACATTCAGTACTTC. It encodes CASSLDGTGAKNIQYF.

The chain has TRBV5-1 and TRBJ2-5, with D possibly matching TRBD1 (6 bases). CDR3 length: 14 residues. Germline V gene data show CDR1 as SGHRS and CDR2 as YFSETQ. V gave up 3 bases and J gave up 1 base, with 10 bases separating them. The CDR3 region is CASSYGQTQETQYF. For the CDR3, the DNA is TGCGCCAGCAGCTACGGACAGACCCAAGAGACCCAGTACTTC. Full variable domain (outside the CDR3, taken from reference TRBV5-1 and TRBJ2-5): KAGVTQTPRYLIKTRGQQVTLSCSPISGHRSVSWYQQTPGQGLQFLFEYFSETQRNKGNFPGRFSGRQFSNSRSEMNVSTLELGDSALYLCASSYGQTQETQYFGPGTRLLVL.

With regard to this clonotype: A junction end diverges from the germline sequence, so it may reflect a read error. This chain links TRBV7-9 with TRBJ2-7; either TRBD1 or TRBD2 may fit D (5 bases each). The CDR3 is 17 residues long. Germline V gene sequence: CDR1 SEHNR, CDR2 FQNEAQ (reference sequence). As DNA, the CDR3 is TGTGCCAGAAGCTCAGGTAGTGGCAGGGCGCTACTAGGCGAGCAGTACTTC. It yields the protein CARSSGSGRALLGEQYF. Based on the CDR3 plus reference TRBV7-9 and TRBJ2-7, the full variable domain is DTGVSQNPRHKITKRGQNVTFRCDPISEHNRLYWYRQTLGQGPEFLTYFQNEAQLEKSRLLSDRFSAERPKGSFSTLEIQRTEQGDSAMYLCARSSGSGRALLGEQYFGPGTRLTVT.

This clonotype has more than one count but fewer than ten. The CDR3 DNA follows: TGTGCCAGCAGATCACAAACTAGCGGCTTCTACGAGCAGTACTTC. Residues: CASRSQTSGFYEQYF. The chain carries TRBV6-5 and TRBJ2-7; 8 bases align to TRBD2. Germline V gene lookup returns CDR1 MNHEY and CDR2 SVGAGI. The length of the CDR3 is 15 residues. V dropped 6 bases and J dropped 3; count of bases not matched to a gene: 10.

Only a few counts were recorded for this clonotype. V usage is TRBV5-6 and J usage is TRBJ2-5; 7 bases are shared with TRBD2. V lost 0 bases and J lost 7; bases outside the gene matches: 9. There are 15 residues in the CDR3. CDR1 SGHDT and CDR2 YYEEEE come from the germline V gene. CDR3 sequence (DNA): TGTGCCAGCAGCTTGGAGGCGACTAGCCATGGGACCCAGTACTTC. Its translation: CASSLEATSHGTQYF.

This chain joins TRBV28 and TRBJ2-7; 8 bases line up with TRBD2. Looked up from germline, CDR1 is MDHEN and CDR2 is SYDVKM. The CDR3 runs 11 residues. J gave up 12 bases and V 5 bases, and 6 bases lay outside the gene matches. The CDR3 region is CASSDQTSVYF. In DNA, the CDR3 is TGTGCCAGCAGTGACCAGACTAGCGTGTACTTC.

V usage is TRBV6-2 or TRBV6-3 and J usage is TRBJ2-5, with 8 positions matching TRBD2. There are 13 residues in the CDR3. Germline-derived CDR1 and CDR2 are MNHEY and SVGEGT. J was trimmed by 7 bases and V by 10 bases; bases with no gene match: 11. CDR3 sequence reads: CAIGLAFGGTQYF. The DNA of the CDR3 is TGTGCCATCGGACTAGCCTTTGGGGGGACCCAGTACTTC.

The V and J genes are TRBV5-5 and TRBJ1-5; TRBD1 agrees at 9 bases. The germline V gene has CDR1 SGHKS and CDR2 YYEKEE (reference sequence). This CDR3 has 18 amino acids. The trim removed 5 bases at V and 3 bases at J, leaving 15 bases unmatched. The CDR3 DNA reads as TGTGCCAGCAGTCCGCATCCGAGGACAGGGGTAGCCAATCAGCCCCAGCATTTT. Amino acids: CASSPHPRTGVANQPQHF.

This sequence joins TRBV5-1 and TRBJ1-2; a weak D match, TRBD1 (5 bases). This CDR3 is 16 amino acids long. Trimming took off 0 bases at V and 8 bases at J, with 20 bases between the two ends. The germline V gene has CDR1 SGHRS and CDR2 YFSETQ. CDR3 amino acids: CASSLGHGTRGMGYTF. CDR3 DNA sequence: TGCGCCAGCAGCTTGGGCCACGGGACGAGAGGCATGGGCTACACCTTC. Full variable domain (rest looked up from reference TRBV5-1 and TRBJ1-2): KAGVTQTPRYLIKTRGQQVTLSCSPISGHRSVSWYQQTPGQGLQFLFEYFSETQRNKGNFPGRFSGRQFSNSRSEMNVSTLELGDSALYLCASSLGHGTRGMGYTFGSGTRLTVV.